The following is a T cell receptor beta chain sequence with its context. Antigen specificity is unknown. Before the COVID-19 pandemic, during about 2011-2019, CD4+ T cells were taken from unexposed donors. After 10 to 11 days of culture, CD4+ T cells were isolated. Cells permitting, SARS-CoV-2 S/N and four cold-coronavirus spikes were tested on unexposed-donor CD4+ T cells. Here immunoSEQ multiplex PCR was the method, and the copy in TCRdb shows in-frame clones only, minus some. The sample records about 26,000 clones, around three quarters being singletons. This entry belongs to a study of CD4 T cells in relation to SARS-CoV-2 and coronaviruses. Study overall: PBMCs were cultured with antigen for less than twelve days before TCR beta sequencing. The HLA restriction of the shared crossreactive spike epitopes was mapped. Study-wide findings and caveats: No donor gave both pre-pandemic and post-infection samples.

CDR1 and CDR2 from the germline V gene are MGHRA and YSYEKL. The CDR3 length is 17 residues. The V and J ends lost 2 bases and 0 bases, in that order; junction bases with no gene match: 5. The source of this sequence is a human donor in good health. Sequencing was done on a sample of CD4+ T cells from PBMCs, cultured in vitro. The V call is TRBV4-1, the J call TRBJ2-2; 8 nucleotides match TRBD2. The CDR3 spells CASSQLREASNTGELFF. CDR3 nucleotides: TGCGCCAGCAGCCAACTGCGGGAGGCCTCGAACACCGGGGAGCTGTTTTTT.